This T cell receptor beta chain was sequenced for a study of blood T cells in healthy people across ages. A remark on this clonotype: Its specificity is unknown.

Study-level points and caveats: The unknown donor CMV status may have confounded expanded clonotype changes.

Through a sample-barcoded 5' primer and a J-beta primer mix, a second PCR was run for roughly 6 to 12 cycles. Via MiXCR, TCRdb re-called the 5' RACE reads, giving one row per CDR3 protein. The sample lists 1.5 million to 2 million distinct CDR3 sequences, just under 50% occurring once. The ends lost 7 bases at V and 2 bases at J; junction bases unmatched: 7. Germline V lookup: CDR1 MNHEY, CDR2 SVGAGI. The CDR3 extends over 15 amino acids. Material: blood. The sequence was obtained from a woman aged 35 to 49 in good health. This chain uses TRBV6-5 with TRBJ2-5; 10 bases align to TRBD1. As DNA, the CDR3 is TGTGCCAGCAACACCGACAGGGGGCAACAAGAGACCCAGTACTTC. It codes for CASNTDRGQQETQYF.